This T cell receptor (beta chain) came from a study of cytomegalovirus exposure and HLA in healthy donors. Study-level points and caveats: Presence/absence analyses supposed approximately even sequencing depth among donors.

With respect to this clone: Its cognate antigen is unknown.

The PCR was carried out with 60 Vbeta primers and 13 Jbeta primers. Using immunoSEQ multiplex PCR, the repertoire was profiled, and TCRdb retains in-frame clones only, with some absent. The table has some 130,000 clones, roughly 80% seen once; the top ten hold 0.95% to 1.5%. The germline V and J ends were trimmed by 0 bases and 7 bases, with 12 bases remaining between them. The CDR3 extends over 15 amino acids. From germline, CDR1 is LNHNV and CDR2 YYDKDF (reference sequence). This sequence joins TRBV15 and TRBJ1-4; D gene ambiguous. The sequence was obtained from a girl aged 2-15 years in good health and CMV-seronegative. The sequencing input was PBMCs. The CDR3 nucleotides read TGTGCCACCAGCAGAGATTACTTCGGAGGTGAAAAACTGTTTTTT. This sequence encodes CATSRDYFGGEKLFF.